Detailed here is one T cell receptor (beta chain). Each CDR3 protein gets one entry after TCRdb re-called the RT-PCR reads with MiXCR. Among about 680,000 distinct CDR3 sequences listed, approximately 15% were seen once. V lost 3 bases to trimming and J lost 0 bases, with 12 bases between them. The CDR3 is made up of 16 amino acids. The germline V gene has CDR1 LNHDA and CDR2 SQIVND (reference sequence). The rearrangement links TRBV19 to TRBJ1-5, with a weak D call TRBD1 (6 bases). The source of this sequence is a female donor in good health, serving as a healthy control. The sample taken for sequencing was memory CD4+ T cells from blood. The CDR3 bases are TGTGCCAGTAGTATCTATGGACAGTATAGCAATCAGCCCCAGCATTTT. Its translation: CASSIYGQYSNQPQHF.